A single sample gave rise to the 12 T cell receptor beta chains below, sequenced in a study of technical replicates of blood from a handful of donors. Libraries were prepared by immunoSEQ multiplex PCR; TCRdb keeps only in-frame clonotypes and omits some of them. The profile covers about 89,000 clones, with about 93% appearing a single time and around 0.25% taken by the ten largest. The sequencing input was T cells isolated from PBMCs. Source of these receptors: a human donor in good health.

This clone came up once. The gene calls are TRBV7-2 and TRBJ2-7; D not certain. Per the germline V gene, CDR1 is SGHTA and CDR2 is FQGNSA. The CDR3 has 12 residues. V dropped 5 bases and J dropped 2 bases, with 7 bases sitting between them. The CDR3 nucleotides are TGTGCCAGCAGCCTTACAACCTACGAGCAGTACTTC. This translates into CASSLTTYEQYF.

The chain couples TRBV4-2 to TRBJ2-5; possibly TRBD2 for D (6 bases). Germline V gene lookup returns CDR1 LGHNA and CDR2 YNFKEQ. This CDR3 has 14 residues. Trimming shortened V by 1 base and J by 1 base, and 7 bases separated the two germline ends. The CDR3 spells CASSQVGGQETQYF. For the CDR3, the DNA is TGTGCCAGCAGCCAAGTGGGGGGCCAAGAGACCCAGTACTTC.

The chain recombines TRBV10-2 with TRBJ2-7, with D unresolved. V lost 3 bases and J lost 2, with 8 bases in between. The CDR3 runs to 13 residues. Germline assignment: CDR1 WSHSY and CDR2 SAAADI. CDR3: CASSDRQTYEQYF. The CDR3 DNA reads TGCGCCAGCAGTGACAGACAAACCTACGAGCAGTACTTC.

The chain employs TRBV30 and TRBJ2-3; 8 positions agree with TRBD2. The CDR3 is made up of 14 amino acids. V dropped 8 bases and J dropped 6; count of bases not matched to a gene: 13. The germline CDR1 and CDR2 sequences are GTSNPN and SVGIG (reference sequence). The CDR3 bases are TGTGCCGGGGGAGAGGGACTAGGTAGTGATACGCAGTATTTT. The encoded protein is CAGGEGLGSDTQYF.

V is TRBV7-3 and J is TRBJ2-3, with TRBD2 matching over 7 bases. Germline CDR1 SGHTA, CDR2 FQGTGA. V was clipped by 8 bases and J by 2 bases; unmatched bases: 7. There are 14 residues in the CDR3. The CDR3 sequence is CASGSGTITDTQYF. The CDR3 DNA follows: TGTGCCAGCGGGTCGGGGACTATCACAGATACGCAGTATTTT. Looking up the rest from reference TRBV7-3 and TRBJ2-3 gives the full variable domain: GAGVSQTPSNKVTEKGKYVELRCDPISGHTALYWYRQSLGQGPEFLIYFQGTGAADDSGLPNDRFFAVRPEGSVSTLKIQRTERGDSAVYLCASGSGTITDTQYFGPGTRLTVL.

The chain couples TRBV5-1 to TRBJ2-7, with 10 bases matching TRBD1. CDR1 and CDR2 (germline): SGHRS, YFSETQ. CDR3 size: 13 residues. Trimming cost V 7 bases and J 5 bases; bases outside gene matches: 6. The CDR3 region is CASRQGAWNEQYF. For the CDR3, the DNA is TGCGCCAGCCGACAGGGGGCTTGGAACGAGCAGTACTTC. Filled out from reference TRBV5-1 and TRBJ2-7, the complete variable domain reads KAGVTQTPRYLIKTRGQQVTLSCSPISGHRSVSWYQQTPGQGLQFLFEYFSETQRNKGNFPGRFSGRQFSNSRSEMNVSTLELGDSALYLCASRQGAWNEQYFGPGTRLTVT.

A single count supports this clone. J is TRBJ2-6 and V is TRBV6-1; D possibly corresponds to TRBD1 (6 bases). V was shortened by 7 bases and J by 0 bases, with 10 bases between the two germline ends. Germline V gene lookup returns CDR1 MNHNS and CDR2 SASEGT. CDR3 length equals 15 residues. Here the CDR3 reads CASTQGSSGANVLTF. DNA for the CDR3: TGTGCCAGCACCCAGGGGAGCTCTGGGGCCAACGTCCTGACTTTC.

There are a few counts of this clone. The V call is TRBV14, the J call TRBJ2-3, with D tentatively TRBD2 (5 bases). V lost 4 bases and J lost 10, with 15 bases in between. Per the germline V gene, CDR1 is SGHDN and CDR2 is FVKESK. The CDR3 is 13 residues long. Here the CDR3 DNA reads TGTGCCAGCAGCCCATTTGCGGGTGTGGCGCAGTATTTT. Protein sequence: CASSPFAGVAQYF.

The chain recombines TRBV10-2 with TRBJ1-5, with D maybe TRBD1 (5 bases). Germline assignment: CDR1 WSHSY and CDR2 SAAADI. The ends were cut back, 3 bases at V and 1 base at J, with 19 bases in the middle. The CDR3 spans 18 residues. The CDR3 spells CASSDRRFPGASNQPQHF. In nucleotides, the CDR3 is TGCGCCAGCAGTGACCGGCGCTTCCCTGGGGCAAGCAATCAGCCCCAGCATTTT.

The V gene is TRBV5-1, the J gene TRBJ1-4; D not resolved. CDR3 length: 15 residues. Germline V gene lookup returns CDR1 SGHRS and CDR2 YFSETQ. Trimming took off 4 bases at V and 5 bases at J, with 15 bases between the two ends. The CDR3, as DNA: TGCGCCAGCAGCCACGGGAGGTTACTGAATGAAAAACTGTTTTTT. Translation: CASSHGRLLNEKLFF.

This chain uses TRBV29-1 with TRBJ2-1; 12 positions match TRBD1. J gave up 6 bases and V 6 bases, and 6 bases lay outside the gene matches. The length of the CDR3 is 14 residues. Germline CDR1 is SQVTM and CDR2 is ANQGSEA. The CDR3 DNA reads TGCAGCGTCCCCTCGGGACAGGGGGCCAATGAGCAGTTCTTC. Protein sequence: CSVPSGQGANEQFF.

This chain connects TRBV23-1 to TRBJ1-2; the match to TRBD1 covers 10 bases. TRBV23-1 is an ORF, with its function uncertain. Trimming at V came to 7 bases and at J to 4 bases, leaving 6 bases not matched to a gene. The CDR3 covers 14 residues. CDR3 nucleotide sequence: TGCGCCAGCATCCTAGGACAGGGGGGCTATGGCTACACCTTC. Its translation is CASILGQGGYGYTF.